This section outlines one T cell receptor beta chain sequence together with its context. The sample belongs to a study of blood T cell repertoires in COVID-19. Overall study: Sites in the United States, Italy and Spain provided acute and convalescent COVID-19 samples. In each case, the material was cDNA or gDNA derived from T cells, B-cell-depleted T cells, or PBMCs.

Authors' processing steps: Counts of nucleated cells, estimated from reference gene primer amplification, were obtained. The protocol was immunoSEQ multiplex PCR, while the TCRdb copy is restricted to in-frame clones and leaves out a portion. That table supplies the V and J calls and clone size; D and trimming were determined from the DNA. This table has about 250,000 clones, roughly 80% appearing once. V was pared by 0 bases and J by 0 bases, with 11 bases between. The CDR3 has 16 residues. CDR1 is ENHRY, CDR2 SYGVKD, per germline. The TCR originated in a woman between 40 and 50 years old with active or convalescent COVID-19. The V call is TRBV10-3, the J call TRBJ1-1; D is uncertain. The sequencing sample was made of peripheral blood. The CDR3 DNA reads as TGTGCCATCAGTGAGTCGAATTTAGTTATGAACACTGAAGCTTTCTTT. This sequence encodes CAISESNLVMNTEAFF.